This T cell receptor beta chain was retrieved from a study of shared clonotypes between healthy human individuals (dated by TCRdb to 2018 to 2021). Background for the entire study: Two women and a few men aged 18 to 49 years were included in the cohort. Leukapheresis yielded between about 0.85 and 10 billion PBMCs per donor. For each donor, CD4 naive and CD4 memory were each given three plates, CD8 naive was given two plates, and CD8 memory was given one plate. To increase sequencing depth and limit assay-specific biases, TCR repertoire library preparation and sequencing were carried out by different laboratories using diverse techniques. Blood TCR repertoires of 5 or 6 healthy adults were deeply sequenced to estimate repertoire size and the extent of clonotype sharing between individuals. What the work shows at the level of the full study, not this receptor alone: Estimated clonotype richness was generally larger for naive than for memory subsets. Only blood was sampled, and tissue TCR repertoires likely differ from those in blood. Because the study included only a small number of donors, the genetic and exposure-history diversity represented was limited. Roughly 5.2% of naive CD4, 3.5% of naive CD8, around 2.3% of memory CD4, and over 0.35% of memory CD8 clonotypes were shared across a few donors. Rarefaction of sorted-subset datasets indicated incomplete sequencing despite the large sequencing depth. Compared with non-shared clonotypes, the clonotypes found in all four sorted-subset donors had higher generation probabilities. Based on pairwise subsampling, the degree of clonotype sharing among donors was expected to be affected by sequencing depth.

Using the deep immunoSEQ assay, multiplex PCR amplified TCR CDR3 regions from genomic DNA. Genomic DNA extracted from each cell subset was distributed evenly over all wells of several immunoSEQ 96-well plates, and each plate served as one replicate. For sorted subsets, 150 to 250 ng of genomic DNA, equivalent to around 29,000 T cell genomes, went into each replicate PCR. Purified libraries were quantified with a Qubit 3.0 fluorometer, sized on a Bioanalyzer 2100, and re-quantified with the KAPA Library Quantification kit. A separate single-read 150-cycle Illumina NextSeq 550 flow cell was used to sequence each immunoSEQ 96-well plate. Under the source paper's analysis protocol: Because only junctional sequences without quality scores were contained in the immunoSEQ output, filtering matching that applied to full-length reads could not be performed. Sequences were annotated with PyIR, a Python wrapper for IgBLAST v1.9, and V/J genes and CDR3 were assigned using IMGT germline references. Reads were filtered out if the reads had weak V/J assignments (E-value above 1e-6), no CDR3, stop codons, out-of-frame junctions, or ambiguous translated residues. V3J clonotypes were defined by identical inferred V gene, J gene, and CDR3 amino acid sequence. To compute the percentage overlap between repertoires, the number of shared unique clonotypes was divided by the size of the smaller repertoire. Richness of each repertoire was evaluated using RTK rarefaction, the Chao1 estimator, and Recon v2.1 estimates of unobserved clonotypes. Generation probabilities for all TCRbeta clonotypes obtained by the gDNA method from a few donors were computed using OLGA. Not all clones reach the TCRdb copy of this immuneACCESS table, which keeps in-frame sequences only. Checked studies attribute under half of the gap to unresolved V genes and leave the rest unexplained. That table is the source of V, J and clone size, and D and trimming were worked out from the DNA. The sample table shows millions of clones, and about 93% are seen once. More than 1.5% of the sample comes from the top ten.

For the CD8 naive samples, CD45RO-negative cells were positively selected for CCR7, yielding a CD45RA+CCR7+ population from which TemRA cells were excluded. The donors were healthy, HIV-negative adults with no recently reported acute infections or vaccinations. Every donor was a Caucasian adult residing in Nashville, Tennessee, USA. Blood was obtained by leukapheresis, after which PBMCs were separated by Ficoll-Histopaque density gradient centrifugation and cryopreserved in liquid nitrogen vapor phase. Analytical flow cytometry was used to check the purity and quantity of each magnetically sorted T cell population. Each sorted fraction had its genomic DNA isolated and then quantified by UV absorbance on a Nanodrop 2000c. From the cysteine through the phenylalanine, the CDR3 covers 12 amino acids. The CDR3 DNA has 36 bases and is translated from base 1. V is clipped by 1 base and J by 3 bases, and the sequence between their germline boundaries is 4 bases long. CDR1 and CDR2, per the germline V gene, are SNHLY and FYNNEI.

A word on this clone: This receptor's antigen is unknown. It has no much larger one-base neighbor in the sample; base qualities were not kept. Other DNA sequences in this sample translate to the same CDR3.

The receptor comes from a man between 18 and 29 years old in good health. Some clones in this sample may be carry-over from other donors' samples. The specimen sequenced was naive CD8+ T cells from PBMCs. Explained via the paper, the cell subset or site label denotes: CD45RA+CCR7+. The V gene is TRBV2 and the J gene is TRBJ2-7, with the identity of the D gene unclear. The CDR3: CASSEVVYEQYF. The nucleotide sequence reads as follows: TGTGCCAGCAGTGAAGTGGTCTACGAGCAGTACTTC.